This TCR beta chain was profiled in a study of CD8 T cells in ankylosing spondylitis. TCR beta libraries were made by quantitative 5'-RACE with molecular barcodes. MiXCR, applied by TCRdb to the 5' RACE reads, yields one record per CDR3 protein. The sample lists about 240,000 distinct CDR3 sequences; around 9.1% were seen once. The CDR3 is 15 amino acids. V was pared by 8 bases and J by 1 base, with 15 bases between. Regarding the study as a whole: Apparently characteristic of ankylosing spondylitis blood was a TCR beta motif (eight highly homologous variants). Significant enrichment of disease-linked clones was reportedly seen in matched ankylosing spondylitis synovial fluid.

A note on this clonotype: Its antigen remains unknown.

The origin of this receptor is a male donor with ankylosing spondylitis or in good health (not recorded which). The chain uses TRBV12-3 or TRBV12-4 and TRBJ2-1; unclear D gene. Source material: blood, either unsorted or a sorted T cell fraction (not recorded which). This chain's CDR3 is CASYRMAESYNEQFF. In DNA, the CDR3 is TGTGCCAGCTATCGGATGGCGGAATCCTACAATGAGCAGTTCTTC.